The sequence of this T cell receptor (beta chain) was determined in a study of OX40 agonist ivuxolimab in advanced cancers. A note on this clone: Its target is not known.

Study conclusions and caveats: At 0.1 to 3.0 mg/kg and by week 6, CD4+ and CD8+ T cells in the blood had expanded clonally.

Germline V gene sequence: CDR1 SQVTM, CDR2 ANQGSEA. With V trimmed by 4 bases and J by 3 bases, 9 bases remained unmatched. The CDR3 runs to 16 residues. Only in-frame clones appear in the TCRdb table, and some are missing; sequencing was by immunoSEQ multiplex PCR. The sample includes about 35,000 clones, roughly four fifths of them seen just once. The specimen comprised CD4+ or CD8+ T cells sorted from blood, sampled in a trial of the OX40 agonist ivuxolimab. The chain uses TRBV29-1 and TRBJ2-2; 9 positions match TRBD1. The sequence was collected from an adult with an advanced solid tumor such as melanoma, head and neck, liver or kidney cancer. The CDR3 protein is CSVAPDRGTYTGELFF. The CDR3 nucleotides read TGCAGCGTTGCCCCTGACAGGGGGACTTACACCGGGGAGCTGTTTTTT.